This TCR beta chain stems from a study of blood T cell repertoires in COVID-19. On the study more broadly: COVID-19 samples collected from the United States, Italy and Spain covered acute and convalescent phases. The cDNA or gDNA used as material had been derived from T cells, B-cell-depleted T cells, or PBMCs.

The germline V gene has CDR1 SEHNR and CDR2 FQNEAQ (reference sequence). V lost 5 bases, J lost 1 base, and 11 bases lay in between. The CDR3 is 14 amino acids. Authors' processing steps: Nucleated cell counts were estimated from reference gene primer amplification. Clones were read by immunoSEQ multiplex PCR, and TCRdb kept only the in-frame ones, dropping some. The V and J calls and the clone size are those of that table, but D and trimming were determined from the DNA. The sample lists some 220,000 clones, around 84% occurring once. This rearrangement joins TRBV7-9 to TRBJ2-5; tentative D call: TRBD1 (6 bases). The sequence was obtained from a human donor in a cohort sampled during active COVID-19. The sample comprised peripheral blood. Written as DNA, the CDR3 is TGTGCCAGCAGCCCCGGACAGAGCCAAGAGACCCAGTACTTC. Protein product: CASSPGQSQETQYF.